A single sample gave rise to the 10 T cell receptor beta chains below, sequenced in a study of blood T cells in healthy people across ages. For the second PCR, which ran for 7 to 11 cycles, a sample-barcoded 5' primer and a J-beta primer mix were used. TCRdb reanalysed the 5' RACE reads using MiXCR and keeps one entry per CDR3 protein. The sample records 730,000 or so distinct CDR3 sequences, 35% to 50% being singletons. The sample comprised blood. These receptors were taken from a man older than 75 in good health.

The chain is built from TRBV28 and TRBJ2-4, with a possible D match to TRBD1 (6 bases). The J call may be in error: the DNA end matches TRBJ2-7 better. Per germline, CDR1 MDHEN and CDR2 SYDVKM. This CDR3 comprises 14 residues. CDR3 loop: CASISGVYDREQYF. The CDR3 region has the DNA TGTGCCAGCATTTCAGGGGTCTATGATCGCGAGCAGTACTTC.

Regarding this clonotype: Because the CDR3's place on the DNA is in doubt, the DNA is left out and the CDR3 is given as listed by TCRdb. V gene TRBV12-3 or TRBV12-4 combines with J gene TRBJ2-1. The CDR3 length is 15 residues, termini included. The CDR3 protein is CASILDQSSYNEQYF.

The CDR3 DNA reads as TGTGCCAGCAGTTATCTTATACAGCAAGAGACCCAGTACTTC. Its protein is CASSYLIQQETQYF. The gene calls are TRBV6-2 or TRBV6-3 and TRBJ2-5; D is undetermined. With 3 bases removed from V and 2 bases from J, the gap between germline ends came to 10 bases. Germline V CDR1 and CDR2: MNHEY, SVGEGT. The CDR3 length is 14 residues.

At least ten counts were recorded for this clonotype. The chain employs TRBV28 and TRBJ2-1, with TRBD1 matching 8 bases. Trimming cost V 2 bases and J 7 bases; bases outside gene matches: 13. Germline V gene data show CDR1 as MDHEN and CDR2 as SYDVKM. This CDR3 is 17 amino acids long. The CDR3 sequence: CASSLRGWGQVNNEQFF. Written as DNA, the CDR3 is TGTGCCAGCAGTTTAAGAGGCTGGGGACAGGTAAATAATGAGCAGTTCTTC.

The count of this clonotype is one. J is TRBJ2-2 and V is TRBV6-1; D may be TRBD1 or TRBD2 (6 bases each). The CDR3 runs 16 residues. In germline, CDR1 is MNHNS, CDR2 SASEGT. Trimming left V 1 base short and J 6 bases short, with 15 bases between. Here the CDR3 reads CASSEDWGAYAGELFF. In DNA form, the CDR3 reads TGTGCCAGCAGTGAAGATTGGGGGGCATACGCCGGGGAGCTGTTTTTT.

V usage is TRBV6-2 or TRBV6-3 and J usage is TRBJ2-3; 9 positions match TRBD2. CDR3 size: 14 residues. From germline, CDR1 is MNHEY and CDR2 SVGEGT. The J segment lost 3 bases and the V segment lost 7 bases, leaving 5 bases of the junction unmatched. CDR3 sequence reads: CASTVAGVTDTQYF. The CDR3, as DNA: TGTGCCAGCACCGTAGCGGGAGTAACAGATACGCAGTATTTT.

The chain has TRBV7-7 and TRBJ2-2, with D uncertain. This CDR3 comprises 14 residues. Germline CDR1 is SSHAT and CDR2 is FNYEAQ (reference sequence). Trimming pared 6 bases from V and 0 bases from J, leaving 8 bases between. CDR3 coding DNA: TGTGCCAGCAGTTCCGGAGCGAACACCGGGGAGCTGTTTTTT. Translating it yields CASSSGANTGELFF.

This clonotype is a singleton in its sample. A much larger clone is a single base away; this may be a read error. The gene calls are TRBV7-9 and TRBJ1-2; D might be TRBD1 (6 bases). The CDR3 is 14 amino acids. Germline V gene data show CDR1 as SEHNR and CDR2 as FQNEAQ (reference sequence). The CDR3 sequence: CAGSVTDRPYGYTF. The CDR3 DNA sequence: TGTGCCGGCAGCGTCACGGACAGACCCTATGGCTACACCTTC.

The chain employs TRBV6-2 or TRBV6-3 and TRBJ2-3; 7 positions match TRBD1. There are 15 residues in the CDR3. Germline values: CDR1 MNHEY, CDR2 SVGEGT. J was trimmed by 3 bases and V by 6 bases; bases with no gene match: 9. CDR3 protein: CASRQDRVLTDTQYF. The DNA for the CDR3 is TGTGCCAGCAGACAAGACAGGGTTTTAACAGATACGCAGTATTTT.

This clonotype was detected a few times. The chain combines TRBV6-5 with TRBJ1-2; a weak D match, TRBD1 (6 bases). V lost 4 bases and J 8 bases, leaving 14 bases between the germline ends. The CDR3 has 13 residues. CDR1 and CDR2 from the germline V gene are MNHEY and SVGAGI. Here the CDR3 reads CASSFFAGAGYTF. Written as DNA, the CDR3 is TGTGCCAGCAGTTTTTTCGCAGGGGCGGGCTACACCTTC.